The TCR beta chain under discussion was sequenced for a study of technical replicates of blood from a handful of donors. The V end was cut by 2 bases, the J end by 6 bases, with 9 bases between. CDR3 length equals 12 residues. Germline V gene lookup returns CDR1 SGHRS and CDR2 YFSETQ. This clone was detected once. Sequencing was performed with immunoSEQ multiplex PCR; in TCRdb, only in-frame clones are kept and a portion is missing. The sample carries under 85,000 clones, around 90% recorded once. Sequencing was carried out using T cells isolated from PBMCs. This TCR came from a human donor in good health. The chain employs TRBV5-1 and TRBJ2-7; D may be TRBD2 (6 bases). In DNA, the CDR3 is TGCGCCAGCAGCTTCTTCGGGGGCGAGCAGTACTTC. This sequence encodes CASSFFGGEQYF.